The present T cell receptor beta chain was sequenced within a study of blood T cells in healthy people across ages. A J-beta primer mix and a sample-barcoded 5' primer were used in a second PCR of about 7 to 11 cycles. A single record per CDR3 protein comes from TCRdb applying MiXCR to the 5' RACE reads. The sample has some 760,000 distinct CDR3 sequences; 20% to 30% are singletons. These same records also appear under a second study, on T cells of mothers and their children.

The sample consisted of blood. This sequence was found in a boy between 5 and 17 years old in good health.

The CDR3 region has the DNA TGCAGTGCTAGGCAGGTGGGGCCCACCGCCTGGGCGCAGTATTTT. It codes for CSARQVGPTAWAQYF. V is TRBV20-1 and J is TRBJ2-3; weak D call: TRBD1 (5 bases). The V gene's germline CDR1 is DFQATT and CDR2 SNEGSKA (reference sequence). The CDR3 consists of 15 residues. The ends were cut back, 3 bases at V and 10 bases at J, with 23 bases in the middle.